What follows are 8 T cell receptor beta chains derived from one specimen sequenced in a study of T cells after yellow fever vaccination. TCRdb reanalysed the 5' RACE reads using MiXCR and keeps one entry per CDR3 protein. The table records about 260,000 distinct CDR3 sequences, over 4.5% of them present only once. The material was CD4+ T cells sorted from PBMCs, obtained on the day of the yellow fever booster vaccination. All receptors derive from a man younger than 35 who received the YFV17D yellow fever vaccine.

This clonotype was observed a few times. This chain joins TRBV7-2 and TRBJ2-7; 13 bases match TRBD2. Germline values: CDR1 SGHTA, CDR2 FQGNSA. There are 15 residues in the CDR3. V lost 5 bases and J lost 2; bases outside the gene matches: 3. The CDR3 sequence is CASSPGTSGTYEQYF. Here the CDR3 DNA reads TGTGCCAGCAGCCCCGGGACTAGCGGGACCTACGAGCAGTACTTC.

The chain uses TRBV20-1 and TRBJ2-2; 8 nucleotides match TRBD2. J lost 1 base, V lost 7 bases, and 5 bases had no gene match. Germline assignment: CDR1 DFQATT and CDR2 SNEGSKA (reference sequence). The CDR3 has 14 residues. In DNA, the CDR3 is TGCAGTGGAAAAGCGGGGGAGAACACCGGGGAGCTGTTTTTT. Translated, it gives CSGKAGENTGELFF.

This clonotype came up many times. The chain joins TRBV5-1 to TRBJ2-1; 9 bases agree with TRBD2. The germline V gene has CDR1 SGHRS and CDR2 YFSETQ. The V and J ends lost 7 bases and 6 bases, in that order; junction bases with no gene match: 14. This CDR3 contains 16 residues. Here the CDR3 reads CASGAAGGQGGNEQFF. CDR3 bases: TGCGCCAGCGGAGCCGCGGGGGGGCAGGGAGGCAATGAGCAGTTCTTC.

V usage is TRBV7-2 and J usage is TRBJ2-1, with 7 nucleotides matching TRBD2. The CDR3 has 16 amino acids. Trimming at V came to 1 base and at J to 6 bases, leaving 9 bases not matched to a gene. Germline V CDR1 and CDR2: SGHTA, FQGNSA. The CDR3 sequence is CASSLVGGTQSNEQFF. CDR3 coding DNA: TGTGCCAGCAGCTTAGTGGGGGGGACGCAAAGCAATGAGCAGTTCTTC.

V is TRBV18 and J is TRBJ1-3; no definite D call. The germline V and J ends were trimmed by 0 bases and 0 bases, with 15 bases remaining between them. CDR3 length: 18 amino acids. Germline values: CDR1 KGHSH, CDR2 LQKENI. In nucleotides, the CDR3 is TGTGCCAGCTCACCACCGTCTGCCTACCAACTCTCTGGAAACACCATATATTTT. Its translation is CASSPPSAYQLSGNTIYF.

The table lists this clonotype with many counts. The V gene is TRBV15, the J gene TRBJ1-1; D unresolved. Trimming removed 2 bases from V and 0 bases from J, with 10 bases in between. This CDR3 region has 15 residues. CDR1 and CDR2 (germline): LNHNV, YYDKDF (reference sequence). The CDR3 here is CATSRFRIMNTEAFF. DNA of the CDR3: TGTGCCACCAGCAGATTCCGGATCATGAACACTGAAGCTTTCTTT. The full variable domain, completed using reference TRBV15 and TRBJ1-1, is DAMVIQNPRYQVTQFGKPVTLSCSQTLNHNVMYWYQQKSSQAPKLLFHYYDKDFNNEADTPDNFQSRRPNTSFCFLDIRSPGLGDTAMYLCATSRFRIMNTEAFFGQGTRLTVV.

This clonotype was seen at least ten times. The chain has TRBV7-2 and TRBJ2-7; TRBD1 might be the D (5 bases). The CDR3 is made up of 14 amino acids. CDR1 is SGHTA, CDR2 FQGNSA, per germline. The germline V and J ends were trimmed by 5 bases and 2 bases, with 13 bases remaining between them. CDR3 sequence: CASSTFDRPYEQYF. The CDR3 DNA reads TGTGCCAGCAGCACCTTCGACAGACCCTACGAGCAGTACTTC.

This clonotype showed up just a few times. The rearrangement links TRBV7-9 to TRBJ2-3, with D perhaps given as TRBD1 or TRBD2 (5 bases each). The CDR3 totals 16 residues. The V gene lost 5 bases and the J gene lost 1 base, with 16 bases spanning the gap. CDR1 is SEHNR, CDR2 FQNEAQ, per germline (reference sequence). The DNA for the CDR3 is TGTGCCAGCAGCCGCCGGGGCCTCAACGGCACAGATACGCAGTATTTT. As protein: CASSRRGLNGTDTQYF.